The rows below give T cell receptor beta chains drawn from one sample of a study of cytomegalovirus exposure and HLA in healthy donors. Repertoires were generated with immunoSEQ multiplex PCR, while TCRdb's copy carries only in-frame clones and drops some. This sample yields some 240,000 clones, of which less than 85% are seen a single time; 4.5% to 6% belongs to the top ten. Sequencing was performed on PBMCs. The receptors come from a young woman in good health and CMV-seronegative. The CDR3 runs from the conserved cysteine through the conserved F or W. The D gene is left open where the match is weak.

TRBV9	TRBD2	TRBJ2-2	CASSSDSGRGRELFF
TRBV5-1	TRBD2	TRBJ2-3	CASSRTRAATDTQYF
TRBV5-6	TRBD1	TRBJ2-7	CASSWGGQGAYEQYF
TRBV19	NA	TRBJ1-2	CASTTGGPNYGYTF
TRBV6-5	NA	TRBJ1-2	CASSFRGPSYGYTF
TRBV27	NA	TRBJ2-1	CASGGGAGYNEQFF
TRBV4-1	TRBD1	TRBJ1-1	CASSQEPTGGSLAEAFF
TRBV2	NA	TRBJ1-3	CASSDETGSGNTIYF
TRBV9	NA	TRBJ1-1	CASSVGKGNTEAFF
TRBV25-1	NA	TRBJ2-1	CASSESPRELSYNEQFF
TRBV5-1	NA	TRBJ2-2	CASSLVPGANTGELFF
TRBV30	NA	TRBJ2-7	CAWTNSYEQYF
TRBV6-1	NA	TRBJ2-1	CASSEKSRKQFF
TRBV7-5	NA	TRBJ1-6	CARSRGGGHNSPLHF
TRBV14	NA	TRBJ1-2	CASSQMNRNYGYTF
TRBV5-1	TRBD1	TRBJ1-1	CASSLEMAYTGTGSMNTEAFF
TRBV30	NA	TRBJ1-6	CAWSANSPLHF
TRBV5-1	NA	TRBJ1-1	CASSLGTTGNTEAFF
TRBV4-1	TRBD1	TRBJ1-6	CASSHTTGTGRRNSPLHF
TRBV14	NA	TRBJ2-7	CASSQGQVYEQYF
TRBV7-9	NA	TRBJ2-1	CASSIVNDNEQFF
TRBV2	NA	TRBJ1-1	CASSPQVTEAFF
TRBV6-5	TRBD1	TRBJ1-1	CALGQGRGAFF
TRBV5-1	NA	TRBJ2-1	CASSLGTDTYNEQFF
TRBV27	NA	TRBJ2-7	CASSLRSYQVHEQYF
TRBV27	NA	TRBJ1-2	CASSSGGTDYGYTF
TRBV7-8	TRBD1	TRBJ1-5	CASSLAGQGARDQPQHF
TRBV5-1	NA	TRBJ1-4	CASSFSLGANEKLFF
TRBV29-1	NA	TRBJ2-5	CSVEGRSNQETQYF
TRBV27	TRBD2	TRBJ2-1	CASGEGSLPFEQFF
TRBV2	TRBD1	TRBJ1-2	CASRPGTGNAGYTF
TRBV2	TRBD1	TRBJ2-1	CASKEDRDNEQFF
TRBV19	TRBD2	TRBJ2-7	CASRSLAGFHEQYF
TRBV6-5	TRBD1	TRBJ2-7	CASRRQGYEQYF
TRBV9	TRBD2	TRBJ2-1	CASSPTGTSRNEQFF
TRBV11-2	TRBD1	TRBJ2-7	CASSSPGQGSYEQYF
TRBV27	TRBD2	TRBJ2-1	CASTLGFGLAQDEQFF
TRBV28	TRBD2	TRBJ2-1	CASSLRSGGTDNEQFF
TRBV6-1	TRBD1	TRBJ1-1	CASRKTGGGNTEAFF
TRBV2	NA	TRBJ1-5	CARGGATDSNQPQHF
TRBV6-5	NA	TRBJ2-1	CASSYSGGVYNEQFF
TRBV2	NA	TRBJ1-1	CASHRDPNTEAFF
TRBV28	TRBD1	TRBJ1-4	CASSLLAGGAGKLFF
TRBV25-1	NA	TRBJ1-4	CASSDRGRGAGEKLFF
TRBV6-1	TRBD1	TRBJ1-5	CASSEGLEQGRRNQPQHF
TRBV7-8	NA	TRBJ1-5	CASGVGNQPQHF
TRBV19	NA	TRBJ1-2	CASTPRGSYGYTF
TRBV7-6	TRBD2	TRBJ2-1	CASSLVAAGANEQFF
TRBV30	TRBD1	TRBJ2-3	CAWGEPGQGFTDTQYF
TRBV28	NA	TRBJ2-7	CASSSLRPAYEQYF
TRBV5-1	NA	TRBJ1-1	CASLPEGVATEAFF
TRBV18	TRBD1	TRBJ2-7	CASSQGQSYEQYF
TRBV5-1	TRBD1	TRBJ1-1	CASSGGQGNTEAFF
TRBV14	TRBD2	TRBJ2-1	CASSPGLAVSRLSYNEQFF